This TCR beta chain is from a study of blood T cell repertoires in COVID-19. This CDR3 is built from 14 residues. Germline trimming cut 5 bases from V and 2 bases from J; bases unmatched to any gene: 5. Germline V gene lookup returns CDR1 SGHAT and CDR2 FQNNGV. Measured with immunoSEQ multiplex PCR; TCRdb has only the in-frame clones, and not every one. There are fewer than 350,000 clones in the sample; 89% occur only once, and roughly a tenth lies in the top ten. The gene calls are TRBV11-2 and TRBJ2-5, with 7 bases lining up with TRBD2. The sample taken for sequencing was PBMCs or T cells enriched from blood (not recorded which). This receptor was identified in a woman aged 40 to 50 who had recovered from COVID-19. CDR3 DNA sequence: TGTGCCAGCAGCCGACTGCGGGGGCAAGAGACCCAGTACTTC. Residues: CASSRLRGQETQYF.